The TCR beta chain described here comes from a study of T-cell memory formation after mild COVID-19. This CDR3 has 14 residues. TCRdb ran MiXCR on the 5' RACE reads and lists one entry per CDR3 protein. Found here are about 340,000 distinct CDR3 sequences, roughly 13% of them singletons; the top ten hold about a fifth. The receptor was derived from a young man who had mild COVID-19 (a few samples of this study predate the infection). Cell type and time point are not known. The sequenced sample was PBMCs or a T cell subset sorted from them (not recorded which). The rearrangement joins TRBV21-1 to TRBJ2-5. TRBV21-1 constitutes a pseudogene. In nucleotides, the CDR3 is TGTGCCAGCCGAACCCTTCGGACGCAAGAGACCCAGTACTTC. It encodes CASRTLRTQETQYF.